Below, 8 T cell receptor beta chains from the same sample are listed, as sequenced in a study of sequential checkpoint blockade in melanoma. Assay: immunoSEQ multiplex PCR; the TCRdb copy retains only in-frame clones and omits some. The sample lists tens of thousands of clones; roughly a third were seen once. The treatment was: randomized to nivolumab then ipilimumab (arm A) or the reverse (arm B). The sequencing used tumor tissue (inferred from file names), collected from a patient given nivolumab and ipilimumab in sequence. These receptors originate from a human donor with melanoma.

The chain is built from TRBV5-1 and TRBJ2-7; 9 nucleotides match TRBD2. Germline-derived CDR1 and CDR2 are SGHRS and YFSETQ. V lost 4 bases to trimming and J lost 7 bases; unmatched junction nucleotides: 9. The CDR3 is 14 residues long. In DNA form, the CDR3 reads TGCGCCAGCAGCACTGGGGTTAGCGGGAGAGAGCAGTACTTC. Its protein is CASSTGVSGREQYF.

In this sample, this clone turned up a few times. The chain joins TRBV6-8 to TRBJ1-5; 8 positions match TRBD1. There are 13 residues in the CDR3. CDR1 MNHGY and CDR2 SAAAGT come from the germline V gene. Trimming removed 6 bases from V and 5 bases from J; junction bases left unmatched: 3. This CDR3 is CASRVTGDQPQHF. In nucleotides, the CDR3 is TGTGCCAGCAGGGTGACAGGGGATCAGCCCCAGCATTTT.

The chain employs TRBV6-8 and TRBJ2-2; D gene uncertain. CDR3 length: 13 amino acids. Trimming left V 2 bases short and J 5 bases short, with 6 bases between. Germline V gene lookup returns CDR1 MNHGY and CDR2 SAAAGT. CDR3 loop: CASSYSRTGELFF. The DNA for the CDR3 is TGTGCCAGCAGTTACAGTAGAACCGGGGAGCTGTTTTTT.

This clone has only a few counts. The rearrangement links TRBV6-8 to TRBJ1-5; no definite D call. The CDR3 is 16 amino acids. V lost 2 bases, J lost 3 bases, and 14 bases lay in between. The V gene's germline CDR1 is MNHGY and CDR2 SAAAGT. The CDR3 DNA reads as TGTGCCAGCAGTTACAGGTCCTCCCTGCCCAATCAGCCCCAGCATTTT. Translating gives CASSYRSSLPNQPQHF.

In its sample, this clone was seen a few times. The chain combines TRBV6-8 with TRBJ2-3, with a tentative D call TRBD2 (6 bases). The CDR3 covers 14 residues. CDR1 is MNHGY, CDR2 SAAAGT, per germline. Trimming stripped 6 bases from V and 3 bases from J, with 13 bases between. CDR3 in DNA: TGTGCCAGCAGGGTAGCGGCCAGTACAGATACGCAGTATTTT. The encoded protein is CASRVAASTDTQYF.

V gene TRBV6-8 combines with J gene TRBJ2-1, with a possible D match to TRBD2 (6 bases). The CDR3 sequence is 14 residues long. V was cut by 1 base and J by 4 bases, with 8 bases left in between. The V gene's germline CDR1 is MNHGY and CDR2 SAAAGT. DNA of the CDR3: TGTGCCAGCAGTTACTGGAGGGTTTACAATGAGCAGTTCTTC. This codes for CASSYWRVYNEQFF.

This sequence joins TRBV28 and TRBJ1-2; possible D gene TRBD1, 5 bases. CDR3 length: 12 amino acids. V lost 6 bases, J lost 8 bases, and 13 bases lay in between. Germline V gene lookup returns CDR1 MDHEN and CDR2 SYDVKM. The CDR3 DNA follows: TGTGCCAGCAGCCCAAGAGGGGAAGGCTACACCTTC. Protein product: CASSPRGEGYTF.

The chain has TRBV30 and TRBJ1-2, with unresolved D. The CDR3 is 12 amino acids. V shed 4 bases and J shed 7 bases, with 13 bases lying between them. Germline V gene sequence: CDR1 GTSNPN, CDR2 SVGIG (reference sequence). CDR3 residues: CAWNPGMGGYTF. CDR3 sequence (DNA): TGTGCCTGGAATCCGGGGATGGGTGGCTACACCTTC.